The 29 T cell receptor beta chains listed next were all sequenced from one sample in a study of graft-versus-host responses after intestinal transplantation. The assay was immunoSEQ multiplex PCR, and TCRdb's table has in-frame clones only and misses some. This table holds around 49,000 clones, 70% to 90% found once. For these receptors, no antigen is known. The sample here was unstimulated CD4+ T cells sorted from spleen or lymph node cells, taken before transplant. The receptor set was obtained from a human donor who was the organ donor for an intestinal transplant.

This chain connects TRBV7-3 to TRBJ2-1; TRBD2 matches at 14 bases. CDR1 is SGHTA, CDR2 FQGTGA, per germline. Trimming took 4 bases from V and 8 from J; bases not matched to a gene: 10. The CDR3 is 17 residues long. As DNA, the CDR3 is TGTGCCAGCAGCTCCCAGACTAGCGGGAGGGGAAAGCATGAGCAGTTCTTC. Its protein product is CASSSQTSGRGKHEQFF.

On this clone: Other nucleotide sequences from this sample produce the same CDR3. The chain joins TRBV11-3 to TRBJ2-5, with D perhaps TRBD1 (6 bases). Germline CDR1 and CDR2: SGHNT and YENEEA. V gave up 1 base and J gave up 3 bases, with 9 bases separating them. This CDR3 contains 14 residues. The CDR3 DNA reads as TGTGCCAGCAGCTTAGGAACAGGGAAAGAGACCCAGTACTTC. Its translation: CASSLGTGKETQYF.

The rearrangement links TRBV28 to TRBJ1-5, with 9 bases matching TRBD1. The germline gives CDR1 MDHEN, CDR2 SYDVKM. The CDR3 is 17 residues long. V gave up 8 bases and J gave up 5 bases; unmatched junction bases: 16. The CDR3 DNA is TGTGCCAGCCGTAGCTGGACAGGGGTGAAACGGGATCAGCCCCAGCATTTT. Encoded protein: CASRSWTGVKRDQPQHF.

The chain has TRBV1 and TRBJ2-2; no check of the table's D call, TRBD2, against the DNA was made. TRBV1 is reported as a pseudogene. There are 19 residues in the CDR3. The CDR3 DNA reads TGCACCAGCAGCCAAGATATGGGGCTAGCGGCCTGGAACACCGGGGAGCTGTTTTTT. It codes for CTSSQDMGLAAWNTGELFF.

This chain links TRBV7-8 with TRBJ2-5, with 11 nucleotides matching TRBD1. Germline V gene lookup returns CDR1 SGHVS and CDR2 FQNEAQ. CDR3 length: 17 residues. Trimming took 0 bases from V and 3 from J; bases not matched to a gene: 6. The CDR3 DNA reads as TGTGCCAGCAGCTTAGCCGGACAGGGGGCGGCAAAAGAGACCCAGTACTTC. Its protein is CASSLAGQGAAKETQYF.

V is TRBV5-6 and J is TRBJ2-7; the match to TRBD1 covers 7 bases. V was clipped by 2 bases and J by 5 bases; unmatched bases: 10. Germline V gene lookup returns CDR1 SGHDT and CDR2 YYEEEE. The CDR3 loop spans 15 amino acids. The CDR3 spells CASSFYRGLVNEQYF. The CDR3 nucleotides read TGTGCCAGCAGCTTCTACAGGGGTCTCGTAAACGAGCAGTACTTC.

V and J are TRBV7-2 and TRBJ2-7; possible D gene TRBD2, 6 bases. The germline V gene has CDR1 SGHTA and CDR2 FQGNSA. V lost 5 bases and J 7 bases, leaving 24 bases between the germline ends. The length of the CDR3 is 16 residues. The DNA of the CDR3 is TGTGCCAGCAGCAGGGGATCGGGAGTGGGCACTAGTGAGCAGTACTTC. This gives the protein CASSRGSGVGTSEQYF. Combining the CDR3 with reference TRBV7-2 and TRBJ2-7 gives the whole variable domain GAGVSQSPSNKVTEKGKDVELRCDPISGHTALYWYRQSLGQGLEFLIYFQGNSAPDKSGLPSDRFSAERTGGSVSTLTIQRTQQEDSAVYLCASSRGSGVGTSEQYFGPGTRLTVT.

Here the CDR3 DNA reads TGTGCCAGCAGTTCGCCGGACTTCTACGAGCAGTACTTC. This sequence encodes CASSSPDFYEQYF. The rearrangement uses TRBV28 and TRBJ2-7, with a weak D call TRBD2 (5 bases). CDR1 MDHEN and CDR2 SYDVKM come from the germline V gene. The CDR3 runs 13 residues. V dropped 4 bases and J dropped 3 bases, with 10 bases sitting between them.

V usage is TRBV19 and J usage is TRBJ2-3; possibly TRBD2 for D (6 bases). The CDR3 spans 14 residues. The germline gives CDR1 LNHDA, CDR2 SQIVND (reference sequence). V dropped 1 base and J dropped 4 bases, with 9 bases sitting between them. CDR3 sequence (DNA): TGTGCCAGTAGTATAGCGGGAGCTCCAGATACGCAGTATTTT. This sequence encodes CASSIAGAPDTQYF.

The chain couples TRBV19 to TRBJ2-2, with TRBD1 identical over 8 bases. V shed 9 bases and J 6 bases; nucleotides not matched to a gene: 6. This CDR3 comprises 13 residues. Germline V gene lookup returns CDR1 LNHDA and CDR2 SQIVND (reference sequence). CDR3 sequence: CASRDRWSGELFF. The CDR3 DNA reads TGTGCCAGCCGGGACAGGTGGTCCGGGGAGCTGTTTTTT.

The chain links TRBV5-6 to TRBJ2-7; a possible D gene is TRBD2 (5 bases). Germline assignment: CDR1 SGHDT and CDR2 YYEEEE. This CDR3 spans 17 amino acids. V was cut by 4 bases and J by 0 bases, with 20 bases left in between. The chain's CDR3 is CASSQVLGSFSSYEQYF. The CDR3 DNA follows: TGTGCCAGCAGCCAGGTGTTGGGGAGTTTCAGCTCCTACGAGCAGTACTTC.

This clone was recorded once. The chain employs TRBV27 and TRBJ1-1; 8 bases line up with TRBD1. The CDR3 sequence is 17 residues long. Trimming cost V 5 bases and J 0 bases; bases outside gene matches: 11. Germline-derived CDR1 and CDR2 are MNHEY and SMNVEV (reference sequence). CDR3 sequence reads: CASSATRTGRMNTEAFF. The CDR3 bases are TGTGCCAGCAGTGCCACCCGGACAGGGAGGATGAACACTGAAGCTTTCTTT.

The chain uses TRBV5-8 and TRBJ2-5; the D is unclear. V lost 6 bases and J lost 4, with 13 bases in between. Per the germline V gene, CDR1 is SGHTS and CDR2 is YDEGEE. The length of the CDR3 is 13 residues. CDR3 loop: CASTQQLGETQYF. The DNA of the CDR3 is TGTGCCAGCACCCAACAGTTGGGAGAGACCCAGTACTTC.

The chain has TRBV15 and TRBJ2-7; D may be TRBD2 (7 bases). Germline V lookup: CDR1 LNHNV, CDR2 YYDKDF (reference sequence). V was shortened by 0 bases and J by 2 bases, with 14 bases between the two germline ends. The CDR3 is made up of 16 amino acids. The CDR3 DNA sequence: TGTGCCACCAGCAGAGAAGTTGGGGGGGCCCCCTACGAGCAGTACTTC. Amino acid sequence: CATSREVGGAPYEQYF.

This chain links TRBV5-6 with TRBJ1-2; 7 bases are shared with TRBD1. Germline CDR1 reads SGHDT; CDR2 reads YYEEEE. The V gene end was trimmed by 2 bases and the J gene end by 7 bases; junction bases not matched to a gene: 5. This CDR3 has 13 amino acids. CDR3 in DNA: TGTGCCAGCAGCTTACCGCGACAGGGTGGCTACACCTTC. Translation gives CASSLPRQGGYTF.

The rearrangement links TRBV10-1 to TRBJ1-1, with 9 bases matching TRBD1. V lost 6 bases and J lost 4; bases outside the gene matches: 3. CDR3 length: 13 residues. Germline V CDR1 and CDR2: WNHNN, SYGVQD (reference sequence). The CDR3 spells CASSMTGGTEAFF. The DNA for the CDR3 is TGCGCCAGCAGCATGACAGGGGGCACTGAAGCTTTCTTT.

On this clone: At one boundary the junction diverges from the germline segment, which might be a read error. The chain joins TRBV9 to TRBJ2-7; 9 bases agree with TRBD2. The CDR3 length is 16 residues. Germline V lookup: CDR1 SGDLS, CDR2 YYNGEE. The CDR3 here is CANSVGGSSGIYEQYF. The CDR3 nucleotides are TGTGCCAACAGCGTAGGGGGATCTAGCGGGATCTACGAGCAGTACTTC.

This chain joins TRBV6-5 and TRBJ2-1; tentatively, D is TRBD2 (6 bases). The CDR3 has 12 residues. V shed 6 bases and J shed 10 bases, with 13 bases lying between them. Germline-derived CDR1 and CDR2 are MNHEY and SVGAGI. The CDR3 protein is CASRTPGEEQFF. The CDR3 DNA sequence: TGTGCCAGCAGGACCCCGGGGGAGGAGCAGTTCTTC.

The J gene is TRBJ2-7, the V gene TRBV7-8; tentatively, D is TRBD2 (5 bases). Germline CDR1 is SGHVS and CDR2 is FQNEAQ. V lost 3 bases and J lost 1, with 10 bases in between. The CDR3 loop spans 14 amino acids. CDR3 protein: CASSLSGRSYEQYF. CDR3 coding DNA: TGTGCCAGCAGCTTGAGCGGTCGGTCCTACGAGCAGTACTTC.

This clone appeared once. The chain employs TRBV4-1 and TRBJ2-3, with a possible D match to TRBD2 (5 bases). The V end was cut by 4 bases, the J end by 1 base, with 24 bases between. Germline lookup yields CDR1 MGHRA and CDR2 YSYEKL. The CDR3 sequence is 19 residues long. The CDR3 nucleotides are TGCGCCAGCAGCCTGGGCCTGCTTCTTAGCGCCCCAGGCACAGATACGCAGTATTTT. The encoded protein is CASSLGLLLSAPGTDTQYF.

CDR3 sequence: CATALAWGTGNSPLHF. CDR3 DNA sequence: TGTGCCACCGCTCTCGCGTGGGGGACAGGAAATTCACCCCTCCACTTT. The V gene is TRBV28, the J gene TRBJ1-6, with 8 bases lining up with TRBD1. The CDR3 sequence is 16 residues long. CDR1 is MDHEN, CDR2 SYDVKM, per germline. J lost 7 bases, V lost 10 bases, and 15 bases had no gene match.

V and J are TRBV28 and TRBJ1-3; 7 nucleotides match TRBD1. The CDR3 runs to 17 residues. Germline V CDR1 and CDR2: MDHEN, SYDVKM. V dropped 4 bases and J dropped 3; count of bases not matched to a gene: 12. The CDR3 sequence: CASSSPATGLSGNTIYF. The DNA of the CDR3 is TGTGCCAGCAGTTCTCCGGCGACAGGGTTGAGTGGAAACACCATATATTTT.

V gene TRBV18 combines with J gene TRBJ1-1; the D is unclear. Trimming took off 0 bases at V and 4 bases at J, with 12 bases between the two ends. Germline lookup yields CDR1 KGHSH and CDR2 LQKENI. The length of the CDR3 is 15 residues. The CDR3 loop is CASSPPSTGSTEAFF. CDR3 DNA sequence: TGTGCCAGCTCACCACCGTCGACTGGCAGCACTGAAGCTTTCTTT.

This clone was detected only once. The chain recombines TRBV2 with TRBJ2-3; perhaps TRBD2 as D (5 bases). The CDR3 is 14 residues long. V lost 7 bases to trimming and J lost 0 bases, with 11 bases between them. Germline assignment: CDR1 SNHLY and CDR2 FYNNEI. Here the CDR3 reads CASTRRTSTDTQYF. CDR3 DNA: TGTGCCAGCACCCGCCGGACTAGCACAGATACGCAGTATTTT.

This clone has a single count. The CDR3 loop reads CASKRSGTDTEAFF. The CDR3 coding sequence is TGTGCCAGTAAACGCTCCGGGACAGACACTGAAGCTTTCTTT. The rearrangement uses TRBV19 and TRBJ1-1; 7 bases line up with TRBD1. CDR1 LNHDA and CDR2 SQIVND come from the germline V gene (reference sequence). The V segment lost 7 bases and the J segment 3 bases; nucleotides outside the gene matches: 8. The CDR3 sequence is 14 residues long.

The genes are TRBV5-4 and TRBJ2-7, with 12 bases that match TRBD2. The CDR3 sequence is 15 residues long. Germline CDR1 SGHNT, CDR2 YYREEE (reference sequence). The V segment lost 4 bases and the J segment 7 bases; nucleotides outside the gene matches: 9. This CDR3 reads CASSRSSGRAGEQYF. DNA for the CDR3: TGTGCCAGCAGCCGATCTAGCGGGAGGGCCGGGGAGCAGTACTTC.

The rearrangement joins TRBV19 to TRBJ2-5, with 11 nucleotides matching TRBD2. Germline CDR1 is LNHDA and CDR2 is SQIVND (reference sequence). The V gene end was trimmed by 5 bases and the J gene end by 2 bases; junction bases not matched to a gene: 7. This CDR3 is 16 amino acids long. The CDR3 DNA follows: TGTGCCAGTAGTCCGGTAGCGGGAGGGGCTCAAGAGACCCAGTACTTC. Residues: CASSPVAGGAQETQYF. Full variable domain (rest looked up from reference TRBV19 and TRBJ2-5): DGGITQSPKYLFRKEGQNVTLSCEQNLNHDAMYWYRQDPGQGLRLIYYSQIVNDFQKGDIAEGYSVSREKKESFPLTVTSAQKNPTAFYLCASSPVAGGAQETQYFGPGTRLLVL.

V gene TRBV5-6 combines with J gene TRBJ2-1, with 8 bases identical to TRBD1. The ends lost 5 bases at V and 4 bases at J; junction bases unmatched: 8. The CDR3 is 15 residues long. Germline assignment: CDR1 SGHDT and CDR2 YYEEEE. CDR3 sequence: CASRQGAGQYNEQFF. DNA for the CDR3: TGTGCCAGCAGGCAGGGGGCCGGCCAGTACAATGAGCAGTTCTTC.

Note on this clone: The junction departs from germline at one end; a sequencing error may be responsible. V is TRBV28 and J is TRBJ2-7, with TRBD1 matching 7 bases. The CDR3 spans 14 residues. Germline CDR1 is MDHEN and CDR2 is SYDVKM. CDR3 nucleotides: TGTGCCAGCAGTCTAGGGGGCCGCTCCAACGAGCAGTACTTC. Protein: CASSLGGRSNEQYF. The whole variable domain, filled in from reference TRBV28 and TRBJ2-7, reads DVKVTQSSRYLVKRTGEKVFLECVQDMDHENMFWYRQDPGLGLRLIYFSYDVKMKEKGDIPEGYSVSREKKERFSLILESASTNQTSMYLCASSLGGRSNEQYFGPGTRLTVT.